This is a list of T cell receptor beta chains from one sample in a study of blood T cells in healthy people across ages. TCRdb re-called the 5' RACE reads through MiXCR, storing one row per CDR3 protein. The sample carries hundreds of thousands of distinct CDR3 sequences, roughly 44% recorded once. Material: blood. The receptors here all came from a man between 60 and 75 years old in good health. The CDR3 runs from the conserved cysteine through the conserved F or W. Each record gives: V gene, D gene, clone size, J gene, CDR3 DNA, CDR3 protein. The D gene is left open where the match is weak. Clone sizes are given selectively: once, few, many, or a class where the clone is expanded.

v_gene: TRBV6-5
d_gene: NA
abundance: NA
j_gene: TRBJ2-7
CDR3nt: TGTGCCAGCAGGGACAGTGGCGGCGAGCAGTACTTC
CDR3aa: CASRDSGGEQYF

v_gene: TRBV7-2
d_gene: NA
abundance: few
j_gene: TRBJ2-3
CDR3nt: TGTGCCGGGGGCGCACGTTCTAGCACAGATACGCAGTATTTT
CDR3aa: CAGGARSSTDTQYF

v_gene: TRBV10-3
d_gene: TRBD1
abundance: few
j_gene: TRBJ2-5
CDR3nt: TGTGCCATCAGTGACAGGACAGGGAGCGCAGAGACCCAGTACTTC
CDR3aa: CAISDRTGSAETQYF

v_gene: TRBV5-1
d_gene: TRBD1
abundance: once
j_gene: TRBJ2-2
CDR3nt: TGCGCCAGCAGCCCAACCGGGACAGGTGGCACCGGGGAGCTGTTTTTT
CDR3aa: CASSPTGTGGTGELFF

v_gene: TRBV27
d_gene: NA
abundance: once
j_gene: TRBJ1-2
CDR3nt: TGTGCCAGCAGTAGAGACGGACATCAGGGCTACACCTTC
CDR3aa: CASSRDGHQGYTF

v_gene: TRBV3-1
d_gene: NA
abundance: NA
j_gene: TRBJ1-5
CDR3nt: TGTGCCAGCAGCGGCGGCAGGCCCAATCAGCCCCAGCATTTT
CDR3aa: CASSGGRPNQPQHF

v_gene: TRBV28
d_gene: NA
abundance: NA
j_gene: TRBJ1-1
CDR3nt: TGTGCCAGCAGTTTATCAAGGGCTGAAGCTTTCTTT
CDR3aa: CASSLSRAEAFF

v_gene: TRBV5-1
d_gene: TRBD1
abundance: few
j_gene: TRBJ2-5
CDR3nt: TGCGCCAGCAGCTACGCCGGACAGGGGGCGGTGGGGCAAGAGACCCAGTACTTC
CDR3aa: CASSYAGQGAVGQETQYF

v_gene: TRBV29-1
d_gene: NA
abundance: many
j_gene: TRBJ2-7
CDR3nt: TGCAGCGTCGGGGACGGCGCCTACGAGCAGTACTTC
CDR3aa: CSVGDGAYEQYF

v_gene: TRBV7-2
d_gene: NA
abundance: NA
j_gene: TRBJ2-7
CDR3nt: TGTGCCAGCAGCTTCCAAGGTGGGGTAAGCGGCTACGAGCAGTACTTC
CDR3aa: CASSFQGGVSGYEQYF

v_gene: TRBV27
d_gene: NA
abundance: NA
j_gene: TRBJ2-1
CDR3nt: TGTGCCAGCAGTTTCGGTCAGCCGAATGAGCAGTTCTTC
CDR3aa: CASSFGQPNEQFF

v_gene: TRBV7-3
d_gene: NA
abundance: once
j_gene: TRBJ2-1
CDR3nt: TGTGCCAGCAGCTTAGCCGGGACAAGGGGCTACAATGAGCAGTTCTTC
CDR3aa: CASSLAGTRGYNEQFF

v_gene: TRBV27
d_gene: NA
abundance: NA
j_gene: TRBJ1-2
CDR3nt: TGTGCCAGCACGCATTTAAAGGACACCTTC
CDR3aa: CASTHLKDTF

v_gene: TRBV4-1
d_gene: NA
abundance: NA
j_gene: TRBJ2-7
CDR3nt: TGCGCCAGCAGCCCAACACAAACCGCTACCTACGAGCAGTACTTC
CDR3aa: CASSPTQTATYEQYF

v_gene: TRBV12-3/TRBV12-4
d_gene: TRBD1
abundance: NA
j_gene: TRBJ2-3
CDR3nt: TGTGCCAGCAGGTCGACAGGGGGCCCAGCAGATACGCAGTATTTT
CDR3aa: CASRSTGGPADTQYF

v_gene: TRBV11-3
d_gene: TRBD2
abundance: NA
j_gene: TRBJ2-2
CDR3nt: TGTGCCAGCAGCTCGGGACTAAAGTCGACCGGGGAGCTGTTTTTT
CDR3aa: CASSSGLKSTGELFF

v_gene: TRBV7-9
d_gene: NA
abundance: once
j_gene: TRBJ1-4
CDR3nt: TGTGCCGGCTCCCGGGACCCCAATGAAAAACTGTTTTTT
CDR3aa: CAGSRDPNEKLFF

v_gene: TRBV10-3
d_gene: TRBD1
abundance: few
j_gene: TRBJ2-7
CDR3nt: TGTGCCATCAGGGGCCGACAGGGCAGCTCCTACGAGCAGTACTTC
CDR3aa: CAIRGRQGSSYEQYF